The 9 T cell receptor beta chains in this list originate from one sample, sequenced in a study of shared clonotypes between healthy human individuals. Cells designated naive CD8 were CD45RO-negative and were positively selected for CCR7, with terminally differentiated effector memory CD45RA+ cells excluded. Sequenced by immunoSEQ multiplex PCR; TCRdb stores in-frame clones only, minus some. The sample contains 2 million or so clones, approximately 94% of which appear only once. The sample was naive CD8+ T cells sorted from blood. The receptors were sampled from a young man in good health.

The rearrangement uses TRBV6-5 and TRBJ1-2; 9 bases are shared with TRBD1. There are 16 residues in the CDR3. The ends lost 0 bases at V and 8 bases at J; junction bases unmatched: 10. In germline, CDR1 is MNHEY, CDR2 SVGAGI. CDR3: CASSYSITDRGEGYTF. CDR3 sequence (DNA): TGTGCCAGCAGTTACTCGATTACGGACAGGGGAGAAGGCTACACCTTC.

The chain recombines TRBV4-2 with TRBJ2-7, with a possible D match to TRBD2 (6 bases). In germline, CDR1 is LGHNA, CDR2 YNFKEQ. The CDR3 totals 13 residues. V shed 4 bases and J shed 3 bases, with 10 bases lying between them. This CDR3 reads CASSPYSGYEQYF. The CDR3 DNA is TGTGCCAGCAGCCCCTATAGCGGCTACGAGCAGTACTTC.

The chain has TRBV19 and TRBJ2-1; D is uncertain. The length of the CDR3 is 11 residues. Trimming took off 7 bases at V and 5 bases at J, with 6 bases between the two ends. Germline loops: CDR1 LNHDA, CDR2 SQIVND (reference sequence). For the CDR3, the DNA is TGTGCCAGTACCAAGAACAATGAGCAGTTCTTC. Translating gives CASTKNNEQFF.

The V gene is TRBV5-4, the J gene TRBJ2-7; 9 bases map to TRBD1. The CDR3 loop spans 15 amino acids. V dropped 3 bases and J dropped 3; count of bases not matched to a gene: 7. Germline assignment: CDR1 SGHNT and CDR2 YYREEE (reference sequence). This chain's CDR3 is CASSSPGQGLYEQYF. The CDR3 nucleotides are TGTGCCAGCAGCTCGCCGGGACAGGGACTCTACGAGCAGTACTTC.

The J gene is TRBJ2-5, the V gene TRBV7-8; D ambiguous. Trimming stripped 6 bases from V and 2 bases from J, with 4 bases between. This CDR3 spans 11 amino acids. Germline V gene lookup returns CDR1 SGHVS and CDR2 FQNEAQ. As DNA, the CDR3 is TGTGCCAGCAGGACTCAAGAGACCCAGTACTTC. Translated: CASRTQETQYF.

The V call is TRBV5-4, the J call TRBJ2-7; D not certain. The V and J ends lost 4 bases and 2 bases respectively, with 13 bases between them. This CDR3 contains 14 residues. Germline V gives CDR1 SGHNT, CDR2 YYREEE (reference sequence). Here the CDR3 reads CASSGSTSPYEQYF. DNA for the CDR3: TGTGCCAGCAGCGGTTCGACATCCCCCTACGAGCAGTACTTC.

Turning to this clone: Other DNA variants within this sample encode the same CDR3. The V call is TRBV5-6, the J call TRBJ1-1; D might be TRBD1 (5 bases). Trimming stripped 0 bases from V and 1 base from J, with 7 bases between. In germline, CDR1 is SGHDT, CDR2 YYEEEE. The CDR3 runs to 14 residues. The chain's CDR3 is CASSLAGGNTEAFF. The CDR3 DNA is TGTGCCAGCAGCTTGGCTGGGGGGAACACTGAAGCTTTCTTT.

V usage is TRBV29-1 and J usage is TRBJ2-3, with 9 bases matching TRBD2. Germline-derived CDR1 and CDR2 are SQVTM and ANQGSEA. This CDR3 spans 17 amino acids. Trimming removed 0 bases from V and 2 bases from J; junction bases left unmatched: 9. The CDR3 spells CSVEDYKREAYTDTQYF. CDR3 nucleotide sequence: TGCAGCGTTGAAGATTATAAGCGGGAGGCGTACACAGATACGCAGTATTTT.

This chain joins TRBV28 and TRBJ2-3; 8 positions match TRBD2. After removal of 6 bases from V and 2 bases from J, the junction contained 16 bases not matched to a gene. This CDR3 comprises 18 residues. Germline lookup yields CDR1 MDHEN and CDR2 SYDVKM. The CDR3 region has the DNA TGTGCCAGCAGCCTAAGGACACTAGCGGAGAGAAACACAGATACGCAGTATTTT. It translates to CASSLRTLAERNTDTQYF.